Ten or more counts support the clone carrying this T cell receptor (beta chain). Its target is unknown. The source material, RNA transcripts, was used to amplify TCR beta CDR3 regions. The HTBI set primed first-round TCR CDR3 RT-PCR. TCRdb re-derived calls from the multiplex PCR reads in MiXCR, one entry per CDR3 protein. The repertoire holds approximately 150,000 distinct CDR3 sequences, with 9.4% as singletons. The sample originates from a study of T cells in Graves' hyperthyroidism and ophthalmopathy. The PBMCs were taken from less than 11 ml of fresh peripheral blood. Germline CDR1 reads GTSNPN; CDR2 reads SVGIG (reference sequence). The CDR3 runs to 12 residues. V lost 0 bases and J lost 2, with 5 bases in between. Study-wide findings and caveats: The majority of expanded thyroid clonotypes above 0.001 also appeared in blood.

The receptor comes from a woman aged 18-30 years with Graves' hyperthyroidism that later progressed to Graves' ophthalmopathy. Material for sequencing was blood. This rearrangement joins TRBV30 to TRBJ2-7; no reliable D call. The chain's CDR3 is CAWSVGTYEQYF. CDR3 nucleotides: TGTGCCTGGAGTGTAGGTACCTACGAGCAGTACTTC.